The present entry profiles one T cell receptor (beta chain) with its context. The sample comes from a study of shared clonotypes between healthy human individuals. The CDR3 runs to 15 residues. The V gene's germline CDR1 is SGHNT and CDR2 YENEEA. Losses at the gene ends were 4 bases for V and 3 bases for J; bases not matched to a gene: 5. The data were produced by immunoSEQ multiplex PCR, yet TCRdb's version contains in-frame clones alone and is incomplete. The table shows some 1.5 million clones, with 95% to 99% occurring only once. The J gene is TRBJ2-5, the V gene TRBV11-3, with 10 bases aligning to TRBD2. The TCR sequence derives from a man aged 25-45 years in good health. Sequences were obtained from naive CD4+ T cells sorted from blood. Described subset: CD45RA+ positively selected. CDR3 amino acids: CASSSGLAEKETQYF. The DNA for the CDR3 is TGTGCCAGCAGCTCCGGACTAGCGGAAAAAGAGACCCAGTACTTC. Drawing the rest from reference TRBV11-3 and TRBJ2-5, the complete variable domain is EAGVVQSPRYKIIEKKQPVAFWCNPISGHNTLYWYLQNLGQGPELLIRYENEEAVDDSQLPKDRFSAERLKGVDSTLKIQPAELGDSAVYLCASSSGLAEKETQYFGPGTRLLVL.